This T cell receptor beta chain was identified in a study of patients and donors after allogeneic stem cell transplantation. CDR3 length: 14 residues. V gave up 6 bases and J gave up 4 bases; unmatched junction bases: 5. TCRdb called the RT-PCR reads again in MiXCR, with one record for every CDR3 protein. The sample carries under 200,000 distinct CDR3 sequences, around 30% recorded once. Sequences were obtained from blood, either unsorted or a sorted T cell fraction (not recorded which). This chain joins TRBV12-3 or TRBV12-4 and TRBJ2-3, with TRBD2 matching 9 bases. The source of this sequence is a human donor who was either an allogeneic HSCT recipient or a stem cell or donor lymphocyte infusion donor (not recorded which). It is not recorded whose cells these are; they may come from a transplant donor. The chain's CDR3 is CASSHGLASDTQYF. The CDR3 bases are TGTGCCAGCAGCCACGGACTAGCGTCAGATACGCAGTATTTT.